This TCR beta chain derives from a study of CD8+CD57+ T cells in acquired aplastic anemia. Genomic DNA templated the TCR beta VDJ and CDR3 profiling. TCRdb processed the reads anew with MiXCR; each CDR3 protein has one entry. The sample records more than 150,000 distinct CDR3 sequences, nearly 50% being singletons. At least ten counts were recorded for this clonotype. Patients included in sequencing had previously demonstrated CD8+CD57+ cell expansion by flow cytometry. CDR3 length: 14 amino acids. The V gene's germline CDR1 is SGHNT and CDR2 YYREEE (reference sequence). V trimming: 0 bases; J trimming: 9 bases; junction bases outside the gene matches: 5.

V usage is TRBV5-4 and J usage is TRBJ2-1, with TRBD2 identical over 8 bases. The sequence derives from a human donor with aplastic anemia. The sample taken for sequencing was sorted CD4+, CD8+, or CD8+CD57+ T cells (not recorded which) from PBMCs. The chain's CDR3 is CASSLVGLAGEQFF. The CDR3 DNA is TGTGCCAGCAGCTTGGTAGGGCTAGCGGGTGAGCAGTTCTTC.